The present entry profiles one TCR beta chain with its context. The data were obtained in a study of cytomegalovirus exposure and HLA in healthy donors. PCR amplification relied on 60 Vbeta primers (plus 13 Jbeta primers). Clones were sequenced by immunoSEQ multiplex PCR, and TCRdb holds only the in-frame ones, with some missing. The sample yields tens of thousands of clones, 80% to 90% seen once. This CDR3 region has 13 residues. The V and J ends lost 5 bases and 5 bases respectively, with 13 bases between them. CDR1 is MNHEY and CDR2 is SVGAGI in the germline V gene. Sequencing was done on a sample of PBMCs. The chain carries TRBV6-5 and TRBJ2-7, with TRBD1 as a possible D gene (6 bases). This clonotype was sampled from a man under 40 in good health and CMV-seropositive. The CDR3 DNA sequence: TGTGCCAGCAGTCTAATACAGGGCCACGAGCAGTACTTC. It translates to CASSLIQGHEQYF.